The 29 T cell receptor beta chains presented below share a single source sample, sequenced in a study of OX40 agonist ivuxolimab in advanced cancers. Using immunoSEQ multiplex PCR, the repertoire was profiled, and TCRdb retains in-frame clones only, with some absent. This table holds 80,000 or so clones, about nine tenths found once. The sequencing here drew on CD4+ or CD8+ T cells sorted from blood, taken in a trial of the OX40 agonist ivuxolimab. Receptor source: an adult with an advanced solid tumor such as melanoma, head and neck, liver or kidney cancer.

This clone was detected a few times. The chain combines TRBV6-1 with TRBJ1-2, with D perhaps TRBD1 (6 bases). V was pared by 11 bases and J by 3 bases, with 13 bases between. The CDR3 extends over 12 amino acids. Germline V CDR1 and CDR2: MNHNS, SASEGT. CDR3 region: CAATGWDYGYTF. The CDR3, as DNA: TGTGCCGCCACAGGGTGGGACTATGGCTACACCTTC.

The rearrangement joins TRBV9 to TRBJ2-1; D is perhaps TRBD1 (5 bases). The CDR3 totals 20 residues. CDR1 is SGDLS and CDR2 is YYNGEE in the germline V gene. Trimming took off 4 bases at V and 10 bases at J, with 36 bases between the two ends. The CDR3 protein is CASSPTAVGADFIWGREQFF. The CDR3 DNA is TGTGCCAGCAGCCCAACCGCCGTAGGGGCAGATTTCATTTGGGGCCGCGAGCAGTTCTTC.

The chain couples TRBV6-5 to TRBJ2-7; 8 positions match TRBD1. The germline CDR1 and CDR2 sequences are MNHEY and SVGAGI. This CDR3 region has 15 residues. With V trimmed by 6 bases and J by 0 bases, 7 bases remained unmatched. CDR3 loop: CASRLDRESSYEQYV. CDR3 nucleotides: TGTGCCAGCAGATTGGACAGGGAAAGCTCCTACGAGCAGTACGTC.

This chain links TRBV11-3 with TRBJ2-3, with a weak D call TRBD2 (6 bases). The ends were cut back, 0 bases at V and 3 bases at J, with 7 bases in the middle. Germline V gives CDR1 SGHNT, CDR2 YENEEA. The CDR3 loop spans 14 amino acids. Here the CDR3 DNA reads TGTGCCAGCAGCTTAGATGGAGGGACAGATACGCAGTATTTT. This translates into CASSLDGGTDTQYF.

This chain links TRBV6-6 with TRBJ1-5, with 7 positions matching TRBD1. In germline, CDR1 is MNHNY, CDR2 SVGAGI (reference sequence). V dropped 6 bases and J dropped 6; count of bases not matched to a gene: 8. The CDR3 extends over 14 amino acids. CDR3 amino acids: CASRDRQGGQPQHF. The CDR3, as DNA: TGTGCCAGCAGGGACCGACAGGGAGGTCAGCCCCAGCATTTT.

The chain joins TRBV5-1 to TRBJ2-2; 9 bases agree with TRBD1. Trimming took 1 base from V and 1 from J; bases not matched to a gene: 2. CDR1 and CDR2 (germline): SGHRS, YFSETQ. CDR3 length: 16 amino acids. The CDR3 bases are TGCGCCAGCAGCTTGTTGGGACAGGGGAACACCGGGGAGCTGTTTTTT. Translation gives CASSLLGQGNTGELFF.

For the CDR3, the DNA is TGTGCCAGCAGCAAAGGGCGCGGCAGGGGGCGGGGATATGGCTACACCTTC. Encoded protein: CASSKGRGRGRGYGYTF. The rearrangement uses TRBV21-1 and TRBJ1-2; the table's D call of TRBD1 was not tested on the DNA. TRBV21-1 is a pseudogene. CDR3 size: 17 residues.

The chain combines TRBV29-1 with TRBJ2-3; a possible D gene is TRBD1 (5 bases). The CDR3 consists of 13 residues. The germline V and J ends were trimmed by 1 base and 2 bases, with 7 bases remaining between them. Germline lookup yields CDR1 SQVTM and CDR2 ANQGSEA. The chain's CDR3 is CSVEGQNTDTQYF. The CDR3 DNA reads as TGCAGCGTTGAAGGACAGAACACAGATACGCAGTATTTT.

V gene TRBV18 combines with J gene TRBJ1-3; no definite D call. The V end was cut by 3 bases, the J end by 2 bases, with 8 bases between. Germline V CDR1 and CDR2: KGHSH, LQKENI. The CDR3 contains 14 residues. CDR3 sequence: CASSPGGPGNTIYF. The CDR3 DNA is TGTGCCAGCTCACCGGGCGGACCTGGAAACACCATATATTTT.

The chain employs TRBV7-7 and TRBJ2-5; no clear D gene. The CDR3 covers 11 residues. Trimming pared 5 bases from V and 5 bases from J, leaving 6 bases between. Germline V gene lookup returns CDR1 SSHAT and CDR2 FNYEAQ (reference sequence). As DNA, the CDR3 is TGTGCCAGCAGCCCTGGGGAGACCCAGTACTTC. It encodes CASSPGETQYF.

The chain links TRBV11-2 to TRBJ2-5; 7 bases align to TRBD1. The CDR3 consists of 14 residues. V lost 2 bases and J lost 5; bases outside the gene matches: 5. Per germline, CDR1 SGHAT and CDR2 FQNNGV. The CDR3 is CASSLMTGSETQYF. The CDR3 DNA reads TGTGCCAGCAGCTTAATGACAGGGTCGGAGACCCAGTACTTC.

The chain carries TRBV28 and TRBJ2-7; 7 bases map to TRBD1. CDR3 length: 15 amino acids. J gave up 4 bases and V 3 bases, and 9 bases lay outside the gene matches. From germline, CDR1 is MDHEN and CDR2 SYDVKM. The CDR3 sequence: CASSLGAGGYYEQYF. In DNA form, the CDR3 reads TGTGCCAGCAGTTTGGGGGCAGGGGGTTATTACGAGCAGTACTTC.

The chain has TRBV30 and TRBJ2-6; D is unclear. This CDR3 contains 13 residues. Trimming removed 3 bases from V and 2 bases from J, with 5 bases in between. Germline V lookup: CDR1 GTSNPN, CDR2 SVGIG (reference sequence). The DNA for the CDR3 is TGTGCCTGGAGGACAACTGGGGCCAACGTCCTGACTTTC. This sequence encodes CAWRTTGANVLTF.

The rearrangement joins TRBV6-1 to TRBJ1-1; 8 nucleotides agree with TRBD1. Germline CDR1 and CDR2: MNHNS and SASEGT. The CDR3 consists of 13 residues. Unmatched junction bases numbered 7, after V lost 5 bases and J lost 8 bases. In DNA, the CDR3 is TGTGCCAGCAGTTTTGACACAGGGGGAGAAGCTTTCTTT. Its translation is CASSFDTGGEAFF.

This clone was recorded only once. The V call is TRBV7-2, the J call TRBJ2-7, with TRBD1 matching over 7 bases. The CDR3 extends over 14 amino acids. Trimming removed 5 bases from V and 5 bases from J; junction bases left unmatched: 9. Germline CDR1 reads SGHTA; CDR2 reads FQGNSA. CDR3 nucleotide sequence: TGTGCCAGCAGCAGACAGGGTTCCCTCCACGAGCAGTACTTC. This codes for CASSRQGSLHEQYF.

The CDR3 protein is CASSTYWTGGNQETQYF. In nucleotides, the CDR3 is TGTGCCAGCAGCACATATTGGACAGGGGGCAATCAAGAGACCCAGTACTTC. The V call is TRBV5-8, the J call TRBJ2-5; 11 bases are shared with TRBD1. J gave up 2 bases and V 4 bases, and 10 bases lay outside the gene matches. This CDR3 region has 17 residues. The germline V gene encodes CDR1 SGHTS and CDR2 YDEGEE.

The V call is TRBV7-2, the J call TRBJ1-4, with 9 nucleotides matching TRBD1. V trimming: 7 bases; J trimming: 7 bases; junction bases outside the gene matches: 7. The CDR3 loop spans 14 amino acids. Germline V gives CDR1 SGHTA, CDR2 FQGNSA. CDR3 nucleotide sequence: TGTGCCAGCAAATTTACAGGGGGCGGTGAAAAACTGTTTTTT. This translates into CASKFTGGGEKLFF.

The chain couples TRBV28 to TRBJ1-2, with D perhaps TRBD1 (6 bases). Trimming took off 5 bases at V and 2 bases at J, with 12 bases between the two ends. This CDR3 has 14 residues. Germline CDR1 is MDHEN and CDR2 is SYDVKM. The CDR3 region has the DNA TGTGCCAGCAGTCCTTGGACAGAAAACTATGGCTACACCTTC. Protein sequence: CASSPWTENYGYTF.

CDR3 loop: CASSLRLDAEAFF. DNA of the CDR3: TGTGCCAGCAGCTTGAGATTAGACGCTGAAGCTTTCTTT. This chain uses TRBV5-6 with TRBJ1-1; D is undetermined. This CDR3 is built from 13 residues. From germline, CDR1 is SGHDT and CDR2 YYEEEE. Trimming left V 1 base short and J 6 bases short, with 10 bases between.

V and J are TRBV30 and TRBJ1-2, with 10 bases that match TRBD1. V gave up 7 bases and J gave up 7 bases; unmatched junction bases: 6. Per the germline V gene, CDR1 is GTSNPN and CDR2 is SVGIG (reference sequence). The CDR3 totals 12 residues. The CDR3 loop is CASRDRGFGYTF. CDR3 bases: TGTGCCTCCCGGGACAGGGGTTTTGGCTACACCTTC.

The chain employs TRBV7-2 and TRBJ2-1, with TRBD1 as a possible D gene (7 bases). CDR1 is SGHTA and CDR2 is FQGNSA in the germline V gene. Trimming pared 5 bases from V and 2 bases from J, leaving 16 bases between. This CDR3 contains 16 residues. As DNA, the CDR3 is TGTGCCAGCAGCACGCGGGGACAGAACCCCTACAATGAGCAGTTCTTC. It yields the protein CASSTRGQNPYNEQFF.

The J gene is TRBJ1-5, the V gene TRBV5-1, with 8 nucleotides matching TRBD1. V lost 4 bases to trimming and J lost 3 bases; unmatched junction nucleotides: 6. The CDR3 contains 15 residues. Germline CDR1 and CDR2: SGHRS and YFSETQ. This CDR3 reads CASSAGTGPNQPQHF. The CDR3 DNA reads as TGCGCCAGCAGCGCAGGGACAGGACCCAATCAGCCCCAGCATTTT.

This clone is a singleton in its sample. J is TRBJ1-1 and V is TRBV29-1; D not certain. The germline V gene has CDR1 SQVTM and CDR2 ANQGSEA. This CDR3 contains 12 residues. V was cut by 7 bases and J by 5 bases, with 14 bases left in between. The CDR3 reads CSATRTLTEAFF. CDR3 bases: TGCAGCGCGACCAGAACACTGACTGAAGCTTTCTTT. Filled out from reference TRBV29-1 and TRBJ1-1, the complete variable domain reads SAVISQKPSRDICQRGTSLTIQCQVDSQVTMMFWYRQQPGQSLTLIATANQGSEATYESGFVIDKFPISRPNLTFSTLTVSNMSPEDSSIYLCSATRTLTEAFFGQGTRLTVV.

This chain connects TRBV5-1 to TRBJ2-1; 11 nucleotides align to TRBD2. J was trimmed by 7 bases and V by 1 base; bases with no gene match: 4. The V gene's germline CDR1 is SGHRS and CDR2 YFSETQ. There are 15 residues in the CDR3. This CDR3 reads CASSLTSGSINEQFF. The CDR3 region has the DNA TGCGCCAGCAGCTTGACTAGCGGGAGTATTAATGAGCAGTTCTTC.

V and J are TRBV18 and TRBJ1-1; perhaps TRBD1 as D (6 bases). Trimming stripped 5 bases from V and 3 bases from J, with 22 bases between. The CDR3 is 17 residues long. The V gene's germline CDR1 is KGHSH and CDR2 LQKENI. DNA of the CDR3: TGTGCCAGCTCATCATTTGTTCGGGACACCTTACACACTGAAGCTTTCTTT. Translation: CASSSFVRDTLHTEAFF.

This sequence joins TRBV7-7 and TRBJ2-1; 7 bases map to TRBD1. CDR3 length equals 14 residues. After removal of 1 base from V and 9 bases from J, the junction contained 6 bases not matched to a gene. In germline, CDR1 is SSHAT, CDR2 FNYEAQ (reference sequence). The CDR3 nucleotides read TGTGCCAGCAGCTTAGGTAGGGGGCGCGGTGAGCAGTTCTTC. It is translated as CASSLGRGRGEQFF.

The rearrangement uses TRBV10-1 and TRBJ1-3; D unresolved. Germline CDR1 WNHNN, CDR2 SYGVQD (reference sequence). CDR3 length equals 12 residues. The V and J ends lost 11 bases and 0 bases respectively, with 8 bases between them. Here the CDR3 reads CAPKSSGNTIYF. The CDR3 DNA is TGCGCCCCGAAGAGCTCTGGAAACACCATATATTTT.

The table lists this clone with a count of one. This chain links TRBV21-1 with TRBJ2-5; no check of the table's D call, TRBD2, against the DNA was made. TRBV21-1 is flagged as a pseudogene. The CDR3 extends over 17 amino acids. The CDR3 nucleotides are TGTGCCAGCAGCAAACAGTGGACTAGCGGGATCCAAGAGACCCAGTACTTC. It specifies CASSKQWTSGIQETQYF.

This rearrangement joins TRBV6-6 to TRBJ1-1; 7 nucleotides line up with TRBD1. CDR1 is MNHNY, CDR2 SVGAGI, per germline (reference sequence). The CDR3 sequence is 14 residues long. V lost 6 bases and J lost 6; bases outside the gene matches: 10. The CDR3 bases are TGTGCCAGCAGGCCCGGGACAGTCGCCCCTGAAGCTTTCTTT. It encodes CASRPGTVAPEAFF.